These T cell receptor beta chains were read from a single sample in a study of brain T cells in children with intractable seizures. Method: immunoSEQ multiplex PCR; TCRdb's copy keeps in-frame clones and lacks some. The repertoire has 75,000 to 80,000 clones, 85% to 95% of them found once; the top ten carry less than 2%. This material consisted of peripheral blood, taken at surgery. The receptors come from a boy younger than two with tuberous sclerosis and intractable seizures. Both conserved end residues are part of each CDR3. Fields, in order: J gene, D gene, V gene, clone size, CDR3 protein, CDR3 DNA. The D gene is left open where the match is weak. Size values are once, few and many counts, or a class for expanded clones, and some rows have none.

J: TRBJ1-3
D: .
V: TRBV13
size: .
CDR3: CASSQDPSSGNTIYF
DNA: TGTGCCAGCAGCCAGGACCCAAGCTCTGGAAACACCATATATTTT

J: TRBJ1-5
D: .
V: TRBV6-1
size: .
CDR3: CASSEVARQPQHF
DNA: TGTGCCAGCAGTGAAGTGGCGAGACAGCCCCAGCATTTT

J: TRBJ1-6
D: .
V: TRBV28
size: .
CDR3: CASSSPRLNSPLHF
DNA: TGTGCCAGCAGTTCCCCACGACTTAATTCACCCCTCCACTTT

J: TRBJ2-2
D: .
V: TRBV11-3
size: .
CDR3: CASSPRWDASDQRDTGELFF
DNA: TGTGCCAGCAGCCCCCGGTGGGATGCTAGCGACCAAAGAGACACCGGGGAGCTGTTTTTT

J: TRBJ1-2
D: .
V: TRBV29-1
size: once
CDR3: CSVELQGPNYGYTF
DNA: TGCAGCGTTGAACTACAGGGCCCCAACTATGGCTACACCTTC

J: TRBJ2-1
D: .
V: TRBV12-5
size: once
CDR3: CASGYRTGTQQFF
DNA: TGTGCTAGTGGTTACCGGACCGGGACCCAGCAGTTCTTC

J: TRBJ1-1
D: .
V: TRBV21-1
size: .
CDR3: CASSKVFKRDSRSPNTEAFF
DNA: TGTGCCAGCAGCAAAGTATTTAAAAGGGACAGTAGATCACCGAACACTGAAGCTTTCTTT

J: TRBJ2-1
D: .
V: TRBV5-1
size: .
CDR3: CASSLRTWSPSYNEQFF
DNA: TGCGCCAGCAGCTTGCGGACCTGGTCCCCCTCCTACAATGAGCAGTTCTTC

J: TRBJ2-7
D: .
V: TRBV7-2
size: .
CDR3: CASSPRQNAYEQYF
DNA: TGTGCCAGCAGCCCCCGGCAGAATGCCTACGAGCAGTACTTC

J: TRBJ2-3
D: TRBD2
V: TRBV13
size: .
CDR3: CASSLGLAGVSTDTQYF
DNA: TGTGCCAGCAGTCTAGGACTAGCGGGAGTCAGCACAGATACGCAGTATTTT

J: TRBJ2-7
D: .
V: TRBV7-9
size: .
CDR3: CASSYMGEQYF
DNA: TGTGCCAGCAGCTACATGGGGGAGCAGTACTTC

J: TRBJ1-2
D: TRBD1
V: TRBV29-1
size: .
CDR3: CSVGSAGTGANYGYTF
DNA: TGCAGCGTTGGTTCCGCGGGGACAGGGGCGAACTATGGCTACACCTTC

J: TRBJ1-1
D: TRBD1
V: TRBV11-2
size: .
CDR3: CASSLRVRQGMDTEAFF
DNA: TGTGCCAGCAGCTTACGAGTGAGACAGGGAATGGACACTGAAGCTTTCTTT

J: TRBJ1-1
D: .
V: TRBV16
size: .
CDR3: CASSLLNDPGNTEAFF
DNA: TGTGCCAGCAGCCTATTAAACGACCCGGGGAACACTGAAGCTTTCTTT